These 28 T cell receptor beta chains were sequenced from one sample in a study of cytomegalovirus exposure and HLA in healthy donors (dated by TCRdb to about 2017). Libraries were constructed by the immunoSEQ multiplex PCR assay. For the multiplex PCR, a mixture combining 60 forward primers for TCR Vbeta segments and 13 reverse primers for TCR Jbeta segments was used. The immuneACCESS repertoire file appears here via TCRdb, limited to in-frame rearrangements. These files lack a portion of the clones; in checked studies, under half of the deficit traces to unresolved V genes, and the cause of the others is not known. For this sample there are about 190,000 clones; almost 75% appear just once. Approximately 3% of the sample comes from the top ten. The source material was PBMCs. These receptors were collected from a woman aged 25 to 39 in good health and CMV-seropositive.

V usage is TRBV27 and J usage is TRBJ2-7, with 12 bases that match TRBD1. The CDR3 runs to 15 residues. Germline CDR1 is MNHEY and CDR2 is SMNVEV (reference sequence). J was trimmed by 5 bases and V by 7 bases; bases with no gene match: 9. CDR3 nucleotides: TGTGCCAGCACCGTAACCGGGACAGGGGGCCACGAGCAGTACTTC. This codes for CASTVTGTGGHEQYF.

The rearrangement joins TRBV7-9 to TRBJ1-4; TRBD1 aligns across 9 bases. Germline lookup yields CDR1 SEHNR and CDR2 FQNEAQ (reference sequence). Germline trimming cut 3 bases from V and 6 bases from J; bases unmatched to any gene: 8. The CDR3 has 16 residues. This CDR3 reads CASSFWITGGDEKLFF. The CDR3 DNA reads TGTGCCAGCAGCTTCTGGATAACAGGGGGCGATGAAAAACTGTTTTTT. Full variable domain (remainder filled in from reference TRBV7-9 and TRBJ1-4): DTGVSQNPRHKITKRGQNVTFRCDPISEHNRLYWYRQTLGQGPEFLTYFQNEAQLEKSRLLSDRFSAERPKGSFSTLEIQRTEQGDSAMYLCASSFWITGGDEKLFFGSGTQLSVL.

V gene TRBV7-9 combines with J gene TRBJ2-6; the match to TRBD1 covers 7 bases. The CDR3 loop spans 17 amino acids. Trimming removed 7 bases from V and 2 bases from J; junction bases left unmatched: 11. Germline-derived CDR1 and CDR2 are SEHNR and FQNEAQ (reference sequence). The CDR3 DNA follows: TGTGCCAGCACCCGTCGAGGGGGCAGTGCTGGGGCCAACGTCCTGACTTTC. Translation gives CASTRRGGSAGANVLTF. Combining the CDR3 with reference TRBV7-9 and TRBJ2-6 gives the whole variable domain DTGVSQNPRHKITKRGQNVTFRCDPISEHNRLYWYRQTLGQGPEFLTYFQNEAQLEKSRLLSDRFSAERPKGSFSTLEIQRTEQGDSAMYLCASTRRGGSAGANVLTFGAGSRLTVL.

This rearrangement joins TRBV18 to TRBJ1-1; unclear D gene. V was shortened by 3 bases and J by 6 bases, with 17 bases between the two germline ends. In germline, CDR1 is KGHSH, CDR2 LQKENI. This CDR3 region has 15 residues. The CDR3 DNA reads as TGTGCCAGCTCACCTCGAGTTAGCGGGAGCGCTGAAGCTTTCTTT. This encodes CASSPRVSGSAEAFF.

The chain links TRBV29-1 to TRBJ2-3; the D gene is possibly TRBD2 (5 bases). The CDR3 extends over 15 amino acids. Germline-derived CDR1 and CDR2 are SQVTM and ANQGSEA. Trimming removed 6 bases from V and 2 bases from J, with 18 bases in between. CDR3 sequence (DNA): TGCAGCGTACGGTTCGACTTGGACTCCACAGATACGCAGTATTTT. Its translation: CSVRFDLDSTDTQYF.

The chain links TRBV27 to TRBJ2-3; TRBD2 agrees at 8 bases. J was trimmed by 4 bases and V by 8 bases; bases with no gene match: 14. The CDR3 runs 16 residues. Germline CDR1 is MNHEY and CDR2 is SMNVEV (reference sequence). The CDR3 loop reads CASSGVSGGRADTQYF. The CDR3 DNA is TGTGCCAGCTCCGGCGTGTCGGGAGGGAGGGCAGATACGCAGTATTTT.

The table lists this clone with a few counts. The chain links TRBV5-6 to TRBJ2-6; TRBD2 might be the D (5 bases). Germline CDR1 and CDR2: SGHDT and YYEEEE. This CDR3 region has 15 residues. The V and J ends lost 4 bases and 4 bases respectively, with 12 bases between them. For the CDR3, the DNA is TGTGCCAGCAGCCCAGAGGGCCCCGGGGCCAACGTCCTGACTTTC. Translated, it gives CASSPEGPGANVLTF. Combining the CDR3 with reference TRBV5-6 and TRBJ2-6 gives the whole variable domain DAGVTQSPTHLIKTRGQQVTLRCSPKSGHDTVSWYQQALGQGPQFIFQYYEEEERQRGNFPDRFSGHQFPNYSSELNVNALLLGDSALYLCASSPEGPGANVLTFGAGSRLTVL.

CDR3 DNA: TGTGCCAGCAGTACTCCAGGGATTCTCGAGCAGTACTTC. Translating it yields CASSTPGILEQYF. The chain joins TRBV28 to TRBJ2-7; D may be TRBD1 (5 bases). V was trimmed by 5 bases and J by 6 bases, leaving 14 bases between them. The germline gives CDR1 MDHEN, CDR2 SYDVKM. The CDR3 has 13 residues.

The chain couples TRBV4-1 to TRBJ2-1, with TRBD2 matching over 13 bases. Losses at the gene ends were 1 base for V and 6 bases for J; bases not matched to a gene: 9. CDR1 is MGHRA, CDR2 YSYEKL, per germline. The CDR3 totals 18 residues. In DNA form, the CDR3 reads TGCGCCAGCAGCCAAGTTGATATGGGACTAGCGGGAATCAATGAGCAGTTCTTC. Translated, it gives CASSQVDMGLAGINEQFF.

The genes are TRBV28 and TRBJ2-7, with a tentative D call TRBD2 (5 bases). From germline, CDR1 is MDHEN and CDR2 SYDVKM. The CDR3 is 12 residues long. V lost 7 bases, J lost 6 bases, and 13 bases lay in between. Written as DNA, the CDR3 is TGTGCCAGCACCCGTCCGGGGTCCGAGCAGTACTTC. Protein sequence: CASTRPGSEQYF.

This clone has just a few counts. This chain links TRBV6-6 with TRBJ2-7; 10 positions agree with TRBD1. The J segment lost 4 bases and the V segment lost 2 bases, leaving 8 bases of the junction unmatched. CDR1 is MNHNY, CDR2 SVGAGI, per germline (reference sequence). CDR3 length: 16 residues. The CDR3 bases are TGTGCCAGCAGTTACGATCCGAGGGACAGGGGTTACGAGCAGTACTTC. It is translated as CASSYDPRDRGYEQYF.

This chain links TRBV5-4 with TRBJ2-3; TRBD2 matches at 10 bases. The junction had 6 bases not matched to a gene; V was cut back by 4 bases and J by 4 bases. CDR1 is SGHNT, CDR2 YYREEE, per germline (reference sequence). The CDR3 sequence is 15 residues long. The CDR3 DNA reads TGTGCCAGCAGCCGAGCGGGAGGGGGGGCAGATACGCAGTATTTT. Protein product: CASSRAGGGADTQYF.

This clone was recorded only once. The chain is built from TRBV7-9 and TRBJ2-7; unclear D gene. This CDR3 has 14 residues. The V end lost 5 bases, the J end lost 3 bases, and 14 bases lay between the germline ends. Germline V CDR1 and CDR2: SEHNR, FQNEAQ (reference sequence). CDR3 DNA: TGTGCCAGCAGCCCCCCCGGGTTTGACTACGAGCAGTACTTC. This codes for CASSPPGFDYEQYF.

The chain combines TRBV19 with TRBJ2-1; 9 nucleotides agree with TRBD1. The germline gives CDR1 LNHDA, CDR2 SQIVND (reference sequence). The CDR3 loop spans 14 amino acids. V lost 8 bases and J lost 6; bases outside the gene matches: 8. Here the CDR3 DNA reads TGTGCCAGTGGAGGGGACAGGGAGAGCAATGAGCAGTTCTTC. Translating it yields CASGGDRESNEQFF.

The gene calls are TRBV6-1 and TRBJ2-5; a weak D match, TRBD1 (6 bases). The last part of the DNA fits TRBJ2-7 better; the J call may be wrong. The V gene's germline CDR1 is MNHNS and CDR2 SASEGT. The CDR3 has 15 amino acids. CDR3 coding DNA: TGTGCCAGCAGTGATTCGGCAGGGGCGGGCCACGAGCAGTACTTC. This gives the protein CASSDSAGAGHEQYF.

This chain connects TRBV6-1 to TRBJ2-5, with D perhaps matching TRBD1 (6 bases). The germline gives CDR1 MNHNS, CDR2 SASEGT. V was pared by 1 base and J by 0 bases, with 6 bases between. The CDR3 loop spans 14 amino acids. In DNA, the CDR3 is TGTGCCAGCAGTGAAGGGACAGACCAAGAGACCCAGTACTTC. It translates to CASSEGTDQETQYF.

The CDR3 nucleotides read TGTGCCAGTGGGAGCGAGCAGTACTTC. This encodes CASGSEQYF. The J gene is TRBJ2-7, the V gene TRBV2, with D possibly TRBD2 on 5 matching bases. Germline V gene sequence: CDR1 SNHLY, CDR2 FYNNEI. This CDR3 spans 9 amino acids. Trimming removed 9 bases at V and 6 bases at J, with 6 bases between.

Turning to this clone: At the DNA level, this CDR3 is encoded by other sequences in the same sample as well. This CDR3 reads CASSFGLASTDTQYF. CDR3 sequence (DNA): TGCGCCAGCAGCTTCGGACTAGCGAGCACAGATACGCAGTATTTT. The chain is built from TRBV5-1 and TRBJ2-3; 9 bases match TRBD2. The CDR3 is 15 amino acids. J gave up 0 bases and V 2 bases, and 1 base lay outside the gene matches. The germline CDR1 and CDR2 sequences are SGHRS and YFSETQ.

The chain uses TRBV9 and TRBJ2-7; TRBD2 agrees at 8 bases. The CDR3 sequence is 13 residues long. Trimming cost V 2 bases and J 5 bases; bases outside gene matches: 3. The germline V gene encodes CDR1 SGDLS and CDR2 YYNGEE. CDR3 in DNA: TGTGCCAGCAGCGTGAGCGGGAGCGACGAGCAGTACTTC. This gives the protein CASSVSGSDEQYF.

This chain uses TRBV28 with TRBJ2-3, with 7 nucleotides matching TRBD1. This CDR3 comprises 11 residues. J gave up 10 bases and V 4 bases, and 2 bases lay outside the gene matches. Germline values: CDR1 MDHEN, CDR2 SYDVKM. The CDR3 protein is CASSWTGPQYF. In DNA form, the CDR3 reads TGTGCCAGCAGTTGGACAGGCCCGCAGTATTTT.

The chain carries TRBV28 and TRBJ2-1; 15 positions match TRBD2. The CDR3 sequence is 16 residues long. Germline-derived CDR1 and CDR2 are MDHEN and SYDVKM. Germline trimming cut 7 bases from V and 8 bases from J; bases unmatched to any gene: 9. In DNA form, the CDR3 reads TGTGCCAGCACCATAGGACTAGCGGGAGGGACCCATGAGCAGTTCTTC. Its translation: CASTIGLAGGTHEQFF.

This chain connects TRBV6-1 to TRBJ2-1; TRBD2 matches 10 bases. Per the germline V gene, CDR1 is MNHNS and CDR2 is SASEGT. The CDR3 sequence is 15 residues long. After removal of 5 bases from V and 4 bases from J, the junction contained 5 bases not matched to a gene. Here the CDR3 DNA reads TGTGCCAGCAGTCCGACTAGCGGGCTGTACAATGAGCAGTTCTTC. It codes for CASSPTSGLYNEQFF.

The chain has TRBV5-5 and TRBJ1-5, with TRBD1 matching over 8 bases. The CDR3 spans 14 residues. Germline V gene lookup returns CDR1 SGHKS and CDR2 YYEKEE (reference sequence). Germline trimming cut 4 bases from V and 4 bases from J; bases unmatched to any gene: 4. The CDR3 DNA follows: TGTGCCAGCAGCCTCAGGACAGGGAATCAGCCCCAGCATTTT. Translating it yields CASSLRTGNQPQHF.

The rearrangement uses TRBV6-5 and TRBJ1-6; D is unclear. V lost 2 bases, J lost 7 bases, and 9 bases lay in between. The CDR3 runs to 14 residues. CDR1 and CDR2 (germline): MNHEY, SVGAGI. Written as DNA, the CDR3 is TGTGCCAGCAGTTACGCGGGTGGAAATTCACCCCTCCACTTT. Protein product: CASSYAGGNSPLHF.

This chain uses TRBV5-1 with TRBJ1-1; 9 nucleotides agree with TRBD1. Germline assignment: CDR1 SGHRS and CDR2 YFSETQ. The length of the CDR3 is 14 residues. Trimming removed 4 bases from V and 6 bases from J; junction bases left unmatched: 7. Written as DNA, the CDR3 is TGCGCCAGCAGCACCGGGACAGGGATTGCTGAAGCTTTCTTT. Translated, it gives CASSTGTGIAEAFF.

This chain links TRBV2 with TRBJ2-7; tentative D call: TRBD2 (5 bases). CDR1 and CDR2 (germline): SNHLY, FYNNEI. V gave up 8 bases and J gave up 0 bases, with 17 bases separating them. The CDR3 length is 15 residues. The CDR3 DNA follows: TGTGCCAGCGGGCGGGTCGTCAGGCGCTCCTACGAGCAGTACTTC. This codes for CASGRVVRRSYEQYF.

The V and J genes are TRBV7-9 and TRBJ2-1, with TRBD2 matching over 10 bases. Per the germline V gene, CDR1 is SEHNR and CDR2 is FQNEAQ (reference sequence). The ends lost 1 base at V and 9 bases at J; junction bases unmatched: 6. The CDR3 is made up of 15 amino acids. CDR3 residues: CASSLVLAGRAEQFF. CDR3 in DNA: TGTGCCAGCAGCTTAGTACTAGCGGGAAGGGCTGAGCAGTTCTTC.

The chain links TRBV28 to TRBJ2-2, with 7 bases aligning to TRBD1. V lost 7 bases and J lost 8; bases outside the gene matches: 19. CDR3 length: 17 residues. The germline V gene encodes CDR1 MDHEN and CDR2 SYDVKM. The CDR3 region has the DNA TGTGCCAGCAATACGGACCTCGGTGAAAGGGGGCTAGGGGAGCTGTTTTTT. As protein: CASNTDLGERGLGELFF.